This is a list of T cell receptor beta chains from one sample in a study of CXCR3-negative and CXCR3-positive naive CD8 T cells. TCRdb re-called the 5' RACE reads and catalogs CDR3 proteins one per entry, DNA excluded. The specimen's table records roughly 100,000 distinct CDR3 sequences. Sequenced input: naive CXCR3+ CD8+ T cells from blood. Receptors originate from a human donor in good health. Some clones in this sample may be carry-over from other donors' samples. CDR3s include the opening cysteine and the closing phenylalanine or tryptophan.

v_gene,j_gene,CDR3aa
TRBV29-1,TRBJ2-7,CSVEDLDLERGVRTYEQYF
TRBV5-6,TRBJ2-7,CASSNRNRGPYEQYF
TRBV10-3,TRBJ2-2,CAIPKSDTSPDTGELFF
TRBV9,TRBJ1-2,CASSAGTGTPSGYTF
TRBV7-9,TRBJ2-5,CASSLITSQETQYF
TRBV10-3,TRBJ2-1,CAISEPRSGGDNEQFF
TRBV6-4,TRBJ2-1,CASSESVDSYNEQFF
TRBV28,TRBJ2-2,CASSFVSVNTGELFF
TRBV6-5,TRBJ1-4,CASSYGEKLFF
TRBV29-1,TRBJ1-4,CSARESGEKLFF
TRBV29-1,TRBJ2-1,CSVGAGVSSYNEQFF
TRBV28,TRBJ1-2,CASSNRGTYYGYTF
TRBV29-1,TRBJ2-7,CSVEDGGEASYEQYF
TRBV6-1,TRBJ2-1,CASTVRRGANNEQFF
TRBV20-1,TRBJ2-7,CSALKPATYEQYF
TRBV5-4,TRBJ2-1,CASSSPDTYNEQFF
TRBV5-1,TRBJ2-1,CASRRDSPPYNEQFF
TRBV29-1,TRBJ2-1,CSVEDVGVVPYNEQFF
TRBV20-1,TRBJ2-7,CSARDVGGHGLYEQYF
TRBV14,TRBJ2-3,CASSPTGTAATDTQYF
TRBV5-4,TRBJ2-3,CASSNLGAGPTDTQYF
TRBV21-1,TRBJ2-3,CASSNGLAGQSTDTQYF